The clone carrying this T cell receptor (beta chain) turned up a few times. This sample is part of a study of T-cell memory formation after mild COVID-19. Trimming removed 2 bases at V and 3 bases at J, with 8 bases between. Germline V CDR1 and CDR2: SGHDT, YYEEEE. The CDR3 length is 13 residues. TCRdb reanalysed the 5' RACE reads using MiXCR and keeps one entry per CDR3 protein. Of about 250,000 distinct CDR3 sequences in the sample, 15% were seen once. The sequencing sample was made of PBMCs or a T cell subset sorted from them (not recorded which). The chain links TRBV5-6 to TRBJ1-2; D gene ambiguous. The sequence derives from an adult woman who had mild COVID-19 (a few samples of this study predate the infection). Cell type and time point are not known. CDR3: CASSFPGDYGYTF. CDR3 coding DNA: TGTGCCAGCAGCTTTCCGGGCGACTATGGCTACACCTTC. Looking up the rest from reference TRBV5-6 and TRBJ1-2 gives the full variable domain: DAGVTQSPTHLIKTRGQQVTLRCSPKSGHDTVSWYQQALGQGPQFIFQYYEEEERQRGNFPDRFSGHQFPNYSSELNVNALLLGDSALYLCASSFPGDYGYTFGSGTRLTVV.